This T cell receptor beta chain is drawn from a study of cytomegalovirus exposure and HLA in healthy donors. Whole-study results and caveats: Most sequenced TCRs were rare (though some public TCRs occurred in many donors).

Sequencing was performed with immunoSEQ multiplex PCR; in TCRdb, only in-frame clones are kept and a portion is missing. Seen here are roughly 150,000 clones, 85% to 90% observed once, and the top ten hold about 3.5%. The J segment lost 5 bases and the V segment lost 1 base, leaving 6 bases of the junction unmatched. The CDR3 totals 15 residues. Germline V CDR1 and CDR2: MGHDK, SYGVNS. Concerning this clone itself: Its antigen is not known.

From the 120-subject validation cohort, which was separate from the approximately 670-subject first cohort, the donors were drawn. The sequence came from a woman aged 18-29 years in good health and CMV-seropositive. Sequenced sample: PBMCs. The V call is TRBV25-1, the J call TRBJ2-3, with TRBD2 matching over 7 bases. CDR3 nucleotide sequence: TGTGCCAGCAGTGAATGGGCGGGAGCGAAAGATACGCAGTATTTT. This codes for CASSEWAGAKDTQYF. The variable domain in full, with the rest retrieved from reference TRBV25-1 and TRBJ2-3, is EADIYQTPRYLVIGTGKKITLECSQTMGHDKMYWYQQDPGMELHLIHYSYGVNSTEKGDLSSESTVSRIRTEHFPLTLESARPSHTSQYLCASSEWAGAKDTQYFGPGTRLTVL.